This TCR beta chain stems from a study of T cell responses to AZD1222 COVID-19 vaccine. Assay used: immunoSEQ multiplex PCR; TCRdb lists only in-frame clones, some missing. The repertoire has roughly 80,000 clones, roughly 90% of them found once; the top ten carry over 1.1%. Trimming removed 8 bases at V and 1 base at J, with 9 bases between. The CDR3 is 13 residues long. Germline CDR1 is MNHEY and CDR2 is SVGAGI. This sequence originates from an adult who received the AZD1222 COVID-19 vaccine. The chain carries TRBV6-5 and TRBJ1-3, with D perhaps TRBD1 (5 bases). This material consisted of peripheral blood, taken 28 days after the second AZD1222 dose. The CDR3 region has the DNA TGTGCCAGCCTCAGGGTTTCTGGAAACACCATATATTTT. Translated, it gives CASLRVSGNTIYF.